Detailed here is one TCR beta chain. Antigen unknown. This entry is derived from a study of blood T cells in healthy people across ages. Study-level points and caveats: Per million T cells, the diversity of TCR beta decreased roughly linearly as age advanced.

The use of a sample-barcoded 5' primer and a J-beta primer mix characterized a second PCR of about 6 to 11 cycles. From the 5' RACE reads, TCRdb called clonotypes with MiXCR, one entry per CDR3 protein. The repertoire holds around 900,000 distinct CDR3 sequences, 25% to 35% seen once, with 15% to 20% in the top ten. The sequenced sample was blood. This receptor was identified in a woman older than 75 in good health.

The chain's CDR3 is CASSYFLIDSFSYEQYF. CDR3 DNA: TGTGCCAGCAGTTACTTCCTAATAGACAGTTTCTCCTACGAGCAGTACTTC. This chain joins TRBV6-5 and TRBJ2-7; TRBD1 might be the D (5 bases). Looked up from germline, CDR1 is MNHEY and CDR2 is SVGAGI. The CDR3 is 17 residues long. Trimming pared 1 base from V and 0 bases from J, leaving 16 bases between.